The clone carrying this T cell receptor (beta chain) was counted a single time. Its cognate antigen is unknown. 90,000 to 100,000 naive or memory CD4+ cells were cultured with CEF peptides for under 12 days. This sample is part of a study of CD4 T cells in relation to SARS-CoV-2 and coronaviruses. Findings and caveats of the study: Samples before the pandemic and after infection were not matched within any donor.

This table comes from immunoSEQ multiplex PCR, and its TCRdb copy is limited to in-frame clones, with some not included. Of about 38,000 clones in the sample, roughly 73% were seen once. The germline V gene has CDR1 LGHDT and CDR2 YNNKEL (reference sequence). V lost 4 bases, J lost 2 bases, and 9 bases stayed unmatched. The length of the CDR3 is 16 residues. The chain carries TRBV3-1 (or the pseudogene TRBV3-2) and TRBJ2-5; 8 nucleotides line up with TRBD2. Sequences were obtained from memory CD4+ T cells from PBMCs, cultured in vitro. This clonotype was obtained from an adult with COVID-19. This CDR3 is CASSRTGGRAQETQYF. CDR3 nucleotides: TGTGCCAGCAGCCGGACGGGAGGGCGAGCGCAAGAGACCCAGTACTTC.